This TCR beta chain was recovered during a study of HIV-infected patients and healthy controls. The CDR3 has 17 amino acids. V gave up 2 bases and J gave up 0 bases, with 11 bases separating them. The germline V gene encodes CDR1 MNHEY and CDR2 SVGAGI. This clonotype was seen at least ten times. All unsorted peripheral T cells were captured because whole blood was used without fractionation. Approximately 510 ng RNA was reverse transcribed with alpha and beta constant-region primers. Each of the alpha and beta chains got its own library through chain-specific third strand synthesis with indices. One primer pair amplified all rearrangements per chain; each cDNA got molecular barcodes. After a brief PCR adding P5, P7 and a second index, roughly 23 amplification cycles followed. Each CDR3 protein gets one entry after TCRdb re-called the 5' RACE reads with MiXCR. This table has approximately 11,000 distinct CDR3 sequences, 8% to 9.5% appearing once.

This sequence originates from an adult with HIV infection. The donor label of this sample is uncertain. The starting material was blood, obtained before antiretroviral therapy. The chain recombines TRBV6-5 with TRBJ2-6; D may correspond to TRBD1 or TRBD2 (5 bases each). In DNA, the CDR3 is TGTGCCAGCAGTTACGGGACGGGCGCCTCTGGGGCCAACGTCCTGACTTTC. It translates to CASSYGTGASGANVLTF.